This entry is about one T cell receptor (beta chain). In the study's own analysis: Reference gene primers were amplified, and this amplification served to estimate nucleated cell counts. Method: immunoSEQ multiplex PCR; TCRdb's copy keeps in-frame clones and lacks some. The V and J calls and clone size come from that table; D and trimming were worked out from the DNA. The sample includes some 210,000 clones, over 80% of them seen just once. The data were obtained in a study of blood T cell repertoires in COVID-19. The CDR3 covers 13 residues. V shed 4 bases and J shed 0 bases, with 10 bases lying between them. Germline V gene lookup returns CDR1 SQVTM and CDR2 ANQGSEA. Participants spanned ages about 18 to 95 years and resided in fewer than 30 US areas. Researchers sorted participants into cohorts using their self-reported clinical history.

The receptor's source is a man between 18 and 29 years old with acute COVID-19. The specimen sequenced was PBMCs or T cells enriched from blood (not recorded which). This chain joins TRBV29-1 and TRBJ2-7, with D possibly matching TRBD1 (6 bases). The CDR3 nucleotides are TGCAGCGTTGCTACAGGGAGCTCCTACGAGCAGTACTTC. It encodes CSVATGSSYEQYF.